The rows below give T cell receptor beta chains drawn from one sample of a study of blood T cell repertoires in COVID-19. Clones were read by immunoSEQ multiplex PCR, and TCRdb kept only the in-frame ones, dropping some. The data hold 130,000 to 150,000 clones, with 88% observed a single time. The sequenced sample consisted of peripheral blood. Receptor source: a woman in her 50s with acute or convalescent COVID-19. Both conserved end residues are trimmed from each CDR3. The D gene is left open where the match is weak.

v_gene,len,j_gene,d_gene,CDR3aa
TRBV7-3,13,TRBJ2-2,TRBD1,ASSLGRGRTGELF
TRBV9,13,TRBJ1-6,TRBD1,ASSPKTGTYSPLH
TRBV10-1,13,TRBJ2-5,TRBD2,ASSPAGAGGETQY
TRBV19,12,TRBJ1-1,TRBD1,ASSSGTGATEAF
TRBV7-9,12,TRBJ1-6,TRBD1,AGQGVGFNSPLH
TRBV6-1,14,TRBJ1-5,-,ASSENGAGSNQPQH
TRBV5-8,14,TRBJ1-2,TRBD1,ASSRPHRGGAYGYT
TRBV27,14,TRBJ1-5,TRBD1,ASSPWTGELHQPQH
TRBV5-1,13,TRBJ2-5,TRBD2,ASSLGTSGRETQY
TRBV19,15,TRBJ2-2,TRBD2,ASSIETGGPNTGELF
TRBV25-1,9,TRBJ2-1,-,ASSVGLEQF
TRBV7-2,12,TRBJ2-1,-,ASSTRVTGNEQF
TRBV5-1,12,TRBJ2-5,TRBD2,ASSSPGLQETQY
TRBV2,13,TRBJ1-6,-,ASSRSGLNNSPLH
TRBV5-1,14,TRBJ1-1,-,ASSWGWTVPNTEAF
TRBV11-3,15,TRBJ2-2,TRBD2,ASSSQSSGLTTGELF
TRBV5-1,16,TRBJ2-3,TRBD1,ASSGRDRTNISTDTQY
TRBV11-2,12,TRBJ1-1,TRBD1,ASRKGTGWAEAF
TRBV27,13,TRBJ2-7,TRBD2,ASSSPTSGTYEQY
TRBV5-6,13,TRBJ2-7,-,ASTSTVVNSYEQY
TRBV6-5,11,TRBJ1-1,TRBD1,ASSSGTAVEAF
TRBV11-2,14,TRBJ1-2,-,ASSLDSALGGYGYT
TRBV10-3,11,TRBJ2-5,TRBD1,AIGTADQETQY
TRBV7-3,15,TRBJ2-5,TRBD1,ASSLSGPSTGEETQY
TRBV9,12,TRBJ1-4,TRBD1,ASSAGQGGEKLF
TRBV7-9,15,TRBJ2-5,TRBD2,ASSRTSGGAGQETQY
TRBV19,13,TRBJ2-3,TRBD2,ASSGRTLGTDTQY